This T cell receptor (beta chain) is from a study of OX40 agonist ivuxolimab in advanced cancers. The study in broad terms: Ivuxolimab was a fully human IgG2 agonistic monoclonal antibody targeting the costimulatory receptor OX40 (CD134). Of the approximately 50 dose-escalation patients, hepatocellular carcinoma was present in about 20, melanoma in approximately 15, renal cell carcinoma in 9 and head and neck cancer in 9. Peripheral TCRbeta sequencing was intended to test whether TCR sequence diversity was altered and clonal T-cell expansion was caused by ivuxolimab. The monotherapy dose-escalation portion (N of about 50 patients) of the phase I ivuxolimab trial is reported in the paper. Prior anti-PD-1, anti-PD-L1 or anti-CTLA-4 therapy was permitted, and approximately 40% of dose-escalation patients had received checkpoint inhibitors. Intravenous ivuxolimab was administered to patients every 2 weeks at six dose levels: 0.01, 0.1, 0.3, 1.5, 3 and 10 mg/kg. In the dose-escalation cohort, 70% to 85% of patients were male, and the mean age was approximately 64 years, with a range of about 20 to 79. Three dose-escalation patients achieved partial responses, one with hepatocellular carcinoma and two with cutaneous melanoma.

Results and caveats for the whole study, not just this receptor: At doses of 0.1 to 3.0 mg/kg, clonal expansion of both CD4+ and CD8+ T cells in blood was seen between baseline and week 6. After ivuxolimab, expanded clones were on average more numerous among CD8+ T cells than among CD4+ T cells. Low levels of normalized T-cell clonal expansion were also seen in some patients who did not respond. In the 0.1-3.0 mg/kg groups, partial responders were among the patients with the lowest normalized peripheral clonal expansion, particularly in CD8+ T cells. Antigen specificity was not determined for the clonally expanded peripheral T cells.

The sample holds a few counts of this clone. Its antigen has not been determined. Per-base qualities were not stored, and no clone one base away is much larger. The germline V gene encodes CDR1 GTSNPN and CDR2 SVGIG (reference sequence). The CDR3 has 11 amino acids, counting the end cysteine and phenylalanine. The read is trimmed to its CDR3 DNA, 33 bases read in frame from base 1. V sheds 3 bases and J sheds 10 bases, leaving 12 bases between their ends. Genomic DNA was isolated from the sorted cells so that the TCRbeta CDR3 region could be sequenced. TCRbeta CDR3 regions were sequenced using the immunoSEQ Assay. Imported from immuneACCESS, the table was reduced by TCRdb to in-frame sequences with V and J called. These copies leave out some clones; in studies compared against another copy, an unresolved V gene accounts for under half, and the cause of the remainder is not known. This sample is represented by around 65,000 clones; roughly 92% of them were singletons. The ten largest clones represent around 20% of the sample.

Patients with autoimmune disease history or receiving systemic immunosuppression were excluded from the trial. Peripheral blood for TCR sequencing was drawn from every dose cohort at baseline, at cycle 4 day 1 and at cycle 7 day 1. Samples were obtained from an open-label, multicenter, first-in-human phase I dose-escalation trial of ivuxolimab. Adults with locally advanced or metastatic head and neck squamous cell, hepatocellular, melanoma or renal cell carcinoma were enrolled in the trial. Before TCR sequencing, CD4+ T cells and CD8+ T cells were sorted from peripheral blood as separate populations.

The sequence is built from TRBV30 and TRBJ1-2; the D region possibly corresponds to TRBD1 (5 bases align). This specimen consisted of CD4+ or CD8+ T cells sorted from blood, obtained in a trial of the OX40 agonist ivuxolimab. The TCR comes from an adult with an advanced solid tumor such as melanoma, head and neck, liver or kidney cancer. The nucleotides are TGTGCCTGGAGCCCCGGGACGGACTACACCTTC. Translated, this gives CAWSPGTDYTF. The reference TRBV30 and TRBJ1-2 proteins fill in what lies around the CDR3, so the full variable domain reads SQTIHQWPATLVQPVGSPLSLECTVEGTSNPNLYWYRQAAGRGLQLLFYSVGIGQISSEVPQNLSASRPQDRQFILSSKKLLLSDSGFYLCAWSPGTDYTFGSGTRLTVV.